What follows are 26 T cell receptor beta chains derived from one specimen sequenced in a study of T cell responses to AZD1222 COVID-19 vaccine (dated by TCRdb to about 2021). The method was the immunoSEQ multiplex PCR assay. TCRdb took over this immuneACCESS table, retaining in-frame rearrangements with V and J assigned. Such tables are incomplete; in checked studies, under half of the missing clones stem from an unresolved V gene, and the remainder is unexplained. The table for this sample lists 120,000 or so clones; approximately 84% of them were counted only once. The ten largest clonotypes hold 9.8% of the sample. The time point label, read with the paper, signifies: baseline before first vaccination. Sequencing used peripheral blood, obtained on day 0 of AZD1222 vaccination. These receptors were collected from an adult in good health.

The chain joins TRBV18 to TRBJ2-7; tentatively, D is TRBD1 or TRBD2 (6 bases each). Trimming cost V 3 bases and J 5 bases, with 14 bases left between them. The CDR3 extends over 14 amino acids. Germline lookup yields CDR1 KGHSH and CDR2 LQKENI. CDR3 bases: TGTGCCAGCTCACCGTTGGGGGGCAAGCACGAGCAGTACTTC. It encodes CASSPLGGKHEQYF. Full variable domain (outside the CDR3, taken from reference TRBV18 and TRBJ2-7): NAGVMQNPRHLVRRRGQEARLRCSPMKGHSHVYWYRQLPEEGLKFMVYLQKENIIDESGMPKERFSAEFPKEGPSILRIQQVVRGDSAAYFCASSPLGGKHEQYFGPGTRLTVT.

The rearrangement uses TRBV28 and TRBJ1-4, with D hard to call. The CDR3 spans 15 residues. V was clipped by 7 bases and J by 1 base, with 13 bases between them. Germline assignment: CDR1 MDHEN and CDR2 SYDVKM. This CDR3 reads CASTTYWGTNEKLFF. The DNA of the CDR3 is TGTGCCAGCACCACCTATTGGGGAACTAATGAAAAACTGTTTTTT.

The DNA of the CDR3 is TGTGCCAGCAGCTTGGTAGCAGGGCAGCCCCAGCATTTT. Protein sequence: CASSLVAGQPQHF. This chain uses TRBV5-8 with TRBJ1-5, with a weak D call TRBD1 (5 bases). V lost 0 bases to trimming and J lost 7 bases, with 8 bases between them. This CDR3 comprises 13 residues. Germline V CDR1 and CDR2: SGHTS, YDEGEE.

The rearrangement joins TRBV19 to TRBJ1-6; D is ambiguous. The V and J ends lost 6 bases and 0 bases respectively, with 9 bases between them. This CDR3 has 15 amino acids. Germline CDR1 and CDR2: LNHDA and SQIVND (reference sequence). The CDR3 DNA sequence: TGTGCCAGTAGGGAGGATAGCTCCTATAATTCACCCCTCCACTTT. Its translation is CASREDSSYNSPLHF.

The J gene is TRBJ1-2, the V gene TRBV7-2; weak D call: TRBD1 (5 bases). This CDR3 is built from 16 residues. CDR1 is SGHTA and CDR2 is FQGNSA in the germline V gene. Trimming removed 4 bases from V and 4 bases from J, with 19 bases in between. This chain's CDR3 is CASSSLGAGSGYGYTF. The CDR3 nucleotides read TGTGCCAGCAGCTCTCTAGGGGCAGGGAGCGGCTATGGCTACACCTTC.

The rearrangement joins TRBV2 to TRBJ1-3; D is undetermined. This CDR3 region has 13 residues. V dropped 7 bases and J dropped 9 bases, with 16 bases sitting between them. CDR1 and CDR2 from the germline V gene are SNHLY and FYNNEI. DNA for the CDR3: TGTGCCAGCATCTATACCGCCGGCGGCACCATATATTTT. This sequence encodes CASIYTAGGTIYF.

V gene TRBV11-3 combines with J gene TRBJ2-7; D is unresolved. In germline, CDR1 is SGHNT, CDR2 YENEEA. The CDR3 covers 15 residues. V lost 5 bases to trimming and J lost 2 bases, with 16 bases between them. CDR3 residues: CASSIPTRYPYEQYF. CDR3 sequence (DNA): TGTGCCAGCAGCATCCCGACAAGGTACCCCTACGAGCAGTACTTC.

This chain uses TRBV7-2 with TRBJ1-2, with a possible D match to TRBD1 (5 bases). Germline V gene sequence: CDR1 SGHTA, CDR2 FQGNSA. V was pared by 5 bases and J by 4 bases, with 17 bases between. The CDR3 covers 15 residues. The CDR3 region is CASSPQERTIYGYTF. In DNA form, the CDR3 reads TGTGCCAGCAGCCCCCAAGAGCGGACAATCTATGGCTACACCTTC.

The rearrangement uses TRBV30 and TRBJ2-2; weak D call: TRBD2 (6 bases). Germline V CDR1 and CDR2: GTSNPN, SVGIG (reference sequence). This CDR3 contains 14 residues. V shed 4 bases and J shed 3 bases, with 12 bases lying between them. CDR3 DNA: TGTGCCTGGAAGGAGGGGATTTACACCGGGGAGCTGTTTTTT. Its protein product is CAWKEGIYTGELFF.

The chain is built from TRBV7-9 and TRBJ1-2; TRBD1 aligns across 8 bases. The CDR3 contains 13 residues. The V segment lost 2 bases and the J segment 8 bases; nucleotides outside the gene matches: 4. Germline lookup yields CDR1 SEHNR and CDR2 FQNEAQ (reference sequence). The CDR3 loop reads CASSLQGARGYTF. For the CDR3, the DNA is TGTGCCAGCAGCTTACAGGGGGCAAGAGGCTACACCTTC.

V is TRBV14 and J is TRBJ1-3; D remains ambiguous. The CDR3 contains 16 residues. Germline V CDR1 and CDR2: SGHDN, FVKESK. V lost 1 base to trimming and J lost 0 bases, with 10 bases between them. The CDR3 coding sequence is TGTGCCAGCAGCCAAGTTCAAGGGAGCTCTGGAAACACCATATATTTT. Its protein is CASSQVQGSSGNTIYF. Looking up the rest from reference TRBV14 and TRBJ1-3 gives the full variable domain: EAGVTQFPSHSVIEKGQTVTLRCDPISGHDNLYWYRRVMGKEIKFLLHFVKESKQDESGMPNNRFLAERTGGTYSTLKVQPAELEDSGVYFCASSQVQGSSGNTIYFGEGSWLTVV.

The genes are TRBV6-1 and TRBJ1-3; possible D gene TRBD1, 5 bases. CDR3 length: 16 residues. Germline lookup yields CDR1 MNHNS and CDR2 SASEGT. The germline V and J ends were trimmed by 2 bases and 4 bases, with 15 bases remaining between them. CDR3 DNA sequence: TGTGCCAGCAGTGAATGGGGCCAGGAAGGGGGAAACACCATATATTTT. Protein product: CASSEWGQEGGNTIYF.

This chain joins TRBV30 and TRBJ1-1, with D perhaps TRBD1 (6 bases). Germline CDR1 reads GTSNPN; CDR2 reads SVGIG (reference sequence). The CDR3 runs to 15 residues. The germline V and J ends were trimmed by 2 bases and 2 bases, with 15 bases remaining between them. The CDR3 loop is CAWSPRTVHNTEAFF. DNA for the CDR3: TGTGCCTGGAGTCCACGGACAGTTCATAACACTGAAGCTTTCTTT.

The chain recombines TRBV29-1 with TRBJ2-3, with a tentative D call TRBD1 (5 bases). CDR1 SQVTM and CDR2 ANQGSEA come from the germline V gene. This CDR3 comprises 13 residues. The CDR3 bases are TGCAGGACAGAGGCAGGGTTCGCAGATACGCAGTATTTT. Its protein is CRTEAGFADTQYF.

The CDR3: CASSLAGRDRGEQYF. In DNA, the CDR3 is TGCGCCAGCAGCTTGGCCGGCAGGGATAGGGGCGAGCAGTACTTC. The rearrangement links TRBV5-1 to TRBJ2-7; D may be TRBD1 (5 bases). Germline V gene lookup returns CDR1 SGHRS and CDR2 YFSETQ. V dropped 0 bases and J dropped 6 bases, with 16 bases sitting between them. The CDR3 is 15 amino acids. The variable domain in full, completed from reference TRBV5-1 and TRBJ2-7, reads KAGVTQTPRYLIKTRGQQVTLSCSPISGHRSVSWYQQTPGQGLQFLFEYFSETQRNKGNFPGRFSGRQFSNSRSEMNVSTLELGDSALYLCASSLAGRDRGEQYFGPGTRLTVT.

The chain joins TRBV6-5 to TRBJ2-1; D is unresolved. The germline V gene has CDR1 MNHEY and CDR2 SVGAGI. This CDR3 is built from 15 residues. Trimming took 6 bases from V and 2 from J, leaving 14 bases between them. This chain's CDR3 is CASRRAPGPYNEQFF. DNA of the CDR3: TGTGCCAGCAGGAGAGCCCCCGGGCCCTACAATGAGCAGTTCTTC.

The chain couples TRBV28 to TRBJ2-7; 9 bases line up with TRBD2. J was trimmed by 5 bases and V by 5 bases; bases with no gene match: 7. This CDR3 region has 14 residues. Per germline, CDR1 MDHEN and CDR2 SYDVKM. Written as DNA, the CDR3 is TGTGCCAGCAGTACAGCGGGAGGAGGCAACGAGCAGTACTTC. It translates to CASSTAGGGNEQYF.

The rearrangement joins TRBV5-1 to TRBJ2-5; 7 bases fit TRBD1. V lost 2 bases to trimming and J lost 4 bases; unmatched junction nucleotides: 5. Germline CDR1 SGHRS, CDR2 YFSETQ. The CDR3 runs to 14 residues. CDR3 sequence: CASSLQGMGETQYF. The CDR3 DNA reads as TGCGCCAGCAGCTTACAGGGGATGGGAGAGACCCAGTACTTC.

The rearrangement uses TRBV4-2 and TRBJ2-2; 7 bases fit TRBD2. Per germline, CDR1 LGHNA and CDR2 YNFKEQ. CDR3 length: 17 residues. With 0 bases clipped from V and 1 base from J, the junction kept 5 bases outside the gene matches. CDR3 DNA sequence: TGTGCCAGCAGCCAAGAGCGGGCTAGCGGGAACACCGGGGAGCTGTTTTTT. Translating gives CASSQERASGNTGELFF.

The V call is TRBV11-2, the J call TRBJ1-2, with D tentatively TRBD1 (5 bases). This CDR3 has 12 residues. Germline values: CDR1 SGHAT, CDR2 FQNNGV. V was clipped by 4 bases and J by 5 bases, with 8 bases between them. The CDR3 spells CASSSGGYGYTF. The CDR3 region has the DNA TGTGCCAGCAGCTCGGGGGGGTATGGCTACACCTTC.

CDR3 region: CASSYDRGRGQPQHF. The DNA for the CDR3 is TGTGCCAGCAGTTACGACAGGGGAAGGGGTCAGCCCCAGCATTTT. V gene TRBV6-5 combines with J gene TRBJ1-5; 8 nucleotides agree with TRBD1. This CDR3 has 15 amino acids. Germline V gene sequence: CDR1 MNHEY, CDR2 SVGAGI. J was trimmed by 6 bases and V by 2 bases; bases with no gene match: 6.

This clone was seen once. The genes are TRBV19 and TRBJ1-1; D remains unclear. V was cut by 2 bases and J by 5 bases, with 12 bases left in between. The CDR3 runs to 14 residues. Germline lookup yields CDR1 LNHDA and CDR2 SQIVND (reference sequence). The CDR3 DNA follows: TGTGCCAGTAGTATAATTGAGGGTTGGACTGAAGCTTTCTTT. Translation: CASSIIEGWTEAFF.

The chain is built from TRBV6-5 and TRBJ2-5; 11 bases agree with TRBD1. The V gene end was trimmed by 2 bases and the J gene end by 5 bases; junction bases not matched to a gene: 7. The CDR3 covers 16 residues. Per germline, CDR1 MNHEY and CDR2 SVGAGI. The CDR3 is CASSYHSRTGGETQYF. The CDR3 DNA follows: TGTGCCAGCAGTTACCATAGCCGGACAGGGGGCGAGACCCAGTACTTC.

The V and J genes are TRBV7-2 and TRBJ2-2; D is undetermined. The CDR3 extends over 15 amino acids. Germline V lookup: CDR1 SGHTA, CDR2 FQGNSA. Trimming left V 4 bases short and J 6 bases short, with 15 bases between. CDR3 bases: TGTGCCAGCAGCTCCCTCGGGTTGACGTCCGGGGAGCTGTTTTTT. It encodes CASSSLGLTSGELFF.

As regards this clone: Other DNA sequences in this sample translate to the same CDR3. J is TRBJ2-3 and V is TRBV5-1; the D gene is possibly TRBD1 (6 bases). The CDR3 runs 14 residues. The ends were cut back, 0 bases at V and 1 base at J, with 6 bases in the middle. Germline CDR1 SGHRS, CDR2 YFSETQ. CDR3 sequence: CASSLAGGTDTQYF. CDR3 nucleotides: TGCGCCAGCAGCTTGGCAGGGGGCACAGATACGCAGTATTTT. Variable domain in full (rest from reference TRBV5-1 and TRBJ2-3): KAGVTQTPRYLIKTRGQQVTLSCSPISGHRSVSWYQQTPGQGLQFLFEYFSETQRNKGNFPGRFSGRQFSNSRSEMNVSTLELGDSALYLCASSLAGGTDTQYFGPGTRLTVL.

This chain uses TRBV18 with TRBJ1-2, with D hard to call. Trimming stripped 4 bases from V and 4 bases from J, with 16 bases between. CDR1 and CDR2 (germline): KGHSH, LQKENI. This CDR3 has 15 amino acids. The CDR3 DNA reads TGTGCCAGCTCACAACAAACGGACCCGGCCTATGGCTACACCTTC. Translating it yields CASSQQTDPAYGYTF.